The clone carrying this T cell receptor beta chain was observed a handful of times. The CDR3 sequence is 16 residues long. With 6 bases clipped from V and 6 bases from J, the junction kept 16 bases outside the gene matches. CDR1 is MNHEY, CDR2 SMNVEV, per germline (reference sequence). To make TCR beta libraries, researchers used iRepertoire HTBI primers and Arm-PCR of CDR3 regions. MiXCR was run by TCRdb on the multiplex PCR reads, yielding one entry per CDR3 protein. This table has 350,000 to 500,000 distinct CDR3 sequences, roughly 15% appearing once. The record originates from a study of regulatory T cells in long-lasting Graves disease. About the research overall: Antithyroid drugs had been taken by newly diagnosed Graves' patients for under 3 months.

The time point denotes: newly diagnosed GD, antithyroid drugs for less than 3 months. TCR sequences were obtained from RNA taken from PBMCs. This sample was also put to use in a study of T cells in Graves' hyperthyroidism and ophthalmopathy.

The specimen was peripheral blood mononuclear cells (PBMCs), collected at new diagnosis, from a patient treated with antithyroid drugs. This clonotype originated in a woman in her 30s with Graves disease. The chain links TRBV27 to TRBJ2-7; 8 nucleotides line up with TRBD2. The chain's CDR3 is CASRGLPLAGGGEQYF. CDR3 coding DNA: TGTGCCAGCAGAGGGCTCCCCCTGGCGGGAGGTGGCGAGCAGTACTTC.